The 12 T cell receptor beta chains given below trace back to one sample, sequenced in a study of blood T cells in healthy people across ages. Primers used in a second PCR of about 7 to 12 cycles were a sample-barcoded 5' primer and a J-beta primer mix. MiXCR was run by TCRdb on the 5' RACE reads, yielding one entry per CDR3 protein. The table records around 990,000 distinct CDR3 sequences, approximately 25% of them present only once. The sample was also reused in another study, on T cells of mothers and their children.

The sequenced sample was blood. The origin of the receptors is a girl between 2 and 10 years old in good health.

The chain couples TRBV5-5 to TRBJ2-5, with 9 bases identical to TRBD2. J lost 1 base, V lost 5 bases, and 3 bases had no gene match. Germline V gives CDR1 SGHKS, CDR2 YYEKEE (reference sequence). The CDR3 loop spans 14 amino acids. The CDR3 sequence: CASRSGLAQETQYF. CDR3 in DNA: TGTGCCAGCAGATCGGGACTAGCCCAAGAGACCCAGTACTTC.

V is TRBV28 and J is TRBJ2-5; D perhaps matches TRBD2 (6 bases). The CDR3 runs to 14 residues. V was shortened by 6 bases and J by 7 bases, with 18 bases between the two germline ends. From germline, CDR1 is MDHEN and CDR2 SYDVKM. The CDR3 nucleotides read TGTGCCAGCAGAATCGGACGGTCCGGGGGGACCCAGTACTTC. Amino acids: CASRIGRSGGTQYF. Drawing the rest from reference TRBV28 and TRBJ2-5, the complete variable domain is DVKVTQSSRYLVKRTGEKVFLECVQDMDHENMFWYRQDPGLGLRLIYFSYDVKMKEKGDIPEGYSVSREKKERFSLILESASTNQTSMYLCASRIGRSGGTQYFGPGTRLLVL.

This clonotype showed up just a few times. A read error may produce the germline difference seen at one junction end. The chain has TRBV25-1 and TRBJ2-7; perhaps D is TRBD1 or TRBD2 (5 bases each). Germline-derived CDR1 and CDR2 are MGHDK and SYGVNS. CDR3 length: 16 amino acids. The CDR3 bases are TGTGCTAGCAGTGAAGGTAACTGGGTGAATGAGGGGGAGCAGTACTTC. This gives the protein CASSEGNWVNEGEQYF.

In its sample, this clonotype was seen many times. The V and J genes are TRBV29-1 and TRBJ2-5; possible D gene TRBD1, 6 bases. CDR3 length: 15 amino acids. Germline V gives CDR1 SQVTM, CDR2 ANQGSEA. Trimming pared 0 bases from V and 3 bases from J, leaving 14 bases between. The CDR3 loop reads CSVEEKERTEETQYF. CDR3 coding DNA: TGCAGCGTTGAAGAAAAGGAAAGGACAGAAGAGACCCAGTACTTC.

This clonotype appeared a few times. The gene calls are TRBV27 and TRBJ1-4; maybe TRBD1 (6 bases). The length of the CDR3 is 13 residues. CDR1 and CDR2 (germline): MNHEY, SMNVEV (reference sequence). Trimming pared 10 bases from V and 8 bases from J, leaving 17 bases between. CDR3 DNA: TGTGCCACCCGACGCGGGACACACGAAAAACTGTTTTTT. Its protein is CATRRGTHEKLFF. Full variable domain (missing parts from reference TRBV27 and TRBJ1-4): EAQVTQNPRYLITVTGKKLTVTCSQNMNHEYMSWYRQDPGLGLRQIYYSMNVEVTDKGDVPEGYKVSRKEKRNFPLILESPSPNQTSLYFCATRRGTHEKLFFGSGTQLSVL.

The genes are TRBV15 and TRBJ2-5; no clear D gene. The germline CDR1 and CDR2 sequences are LNHNV and YYDKDF (reference sequence). CDR3 size: 17 residues. The V end was cut by 5 bases, the J end by 2 bases, with 21 bases between. CDR3 DNA sequence: TGTGCCACCAGCTACATCATTAGTGGGTATGGACAAGAGACCCAGTACTTC. It codes for CATSYIISGYGQETQYF.

The chain joins TRBV24-1 to TRBJ2-5; D remains ambiguous. The germline gives CDR1 KGHDR, CDR2 SFDVKD. V lost 1 base and J 2 bases, leaving 4 bases between the germline ends. The CDR3 is 13 amino acids. In nucleotides, the CDR3 is TGTGCCACCAGTGATTTACCTCAAGAGACCCAGTACTTC. Amino acid sequence: CATSDLPQETQYF.

This clonotype was seen at least ten times. The chain has TRBV3-1 and TRBJ2-7, with 10 bases that match TRBD2. Germline CDR1 and CDR2: LGHDT and YNNKEL (reference sequence). V dropped 4 bases and J dropped 4; count of bases not matched to a gene: 7. CDR3 length: 15 amino acids. CDR3 sequence (DNA): TGTGCCAGCAGCCGGCCACTAGCGGGGTTATACGAGCAGTACTTC. Amino acid sequence: CASSRPLAGLYEQYF.

This chain uses TRBV28 with TRBJ2-1; the D gene is possibly TRBD2 (6 bases). The CDR3 has 14 amino acids. The V gene's germline CDR1 is MDHEN and CDR2 SYDVKM. V shed 5 bases and J shed 8 bases, with 16 bases lying between them. CDR3 coding DNA: TGTGCCAGCAGTCCAACGGGAGCGTTGCATGAGCAGTTCTTC. This gives the protein CASSPTGALHEQFF. Drawing the rest from reference TRBV28 and TRBJ2-1, the complete variable domain is DVKVTQSSRYLVKRTGEKVFLECVQDMDHENMFWYRQDPGLGLRLIYFSYDVKMKEKGDIPEGYSVSREKKERFSLILESASTNQTSMYLCASSPTGALHEQFFGPGTRLTVL.

This clonotype was recorded a few times. The chain joins TRBV29-1 to TRBJ2-7, with D possibly matching TRBD1 (8 bases). This CDR3 contains 15 residues. The germline CDR1 and CDR2 sequences are SQVTM and ANQGSEA. Trimming cost V 6 bases and J 3 bases, with 21 bases left between them. For the CDR3, the DNA is TGCAGCGTCTTCGACCAGTACAGGGGGGGCTACGAGCAGTACTTC. It yields the protein CSVFDQYRGGYEQYF.

The chain combines TRBV10-3 with TRBJ2-5; D not certain. The CDR3 has 12 amino acids. V was cut by 3 bases and J by 4 bases, with 6 bases left in between. The germline CDR1 and CDR2 sequences are ENHRY and SYGVKD. The CDR3 coding sequence is TGTGCCATCAGTGATTTCCCAGAGACCCAGTACTTC. Its protein product is CAISDFPETQYF.

The chain links TRBV6-2 or TRBV6-3 to TRBJ1-4; TRBD1 agrees at 9 bases. Germline-derived CDR1 and CDR2 are MNHEY and SVGEGT. The V segment lost 5 bases and the J segment 0 bases; nucleotides outside the gene matches: 10. This CDR3 is 18 amino acids long. CDR3 sequence (DNA): TGTGCCAGCAGTCCCGACAGGGGGAGAGGTCCAACTAATGAAAAACTGTTTTTT. Translating it yields CASSPDRGRGPTNEKLFF.